Described below is a single TCR beta chain sequence and its context. The sample is drawn from a study of blood T cell repertoires in COVID-19. For the study at large: Sample material is recorded as cDNA or gDNA derived from T cells, B-cell-depleted T cells, or PBMCs.

Losses at the gene ends were 3 bases for V and 4 bases for J; bases not matched to a gene: 3. The CDR3 runs 15 residues. Germline V gene sequence: CDR1 LNHDA, CDR2 SQIVND (reference sequence). Sequencing used immunoSEQ multiplex PCR; TCRdb keeps in-frame clones, though not all of them. The sample yields about 180,000 clones, approximately 88% seen once. Sequenced input: peripheral blood. V is TRBV19 and J is TRBJ2-1; TRBD2 matches at 10 bases. The TCR was taken from a woman in her 40s with COVID-19, enrolled during active disease. CDR3 sequence reads: CASSMMTSGYNEQFF. CDR3 nucleotides: TGTGCCAGTAGTATGATGACTAGCGGGTACAATGAGCAGTTCTTC.